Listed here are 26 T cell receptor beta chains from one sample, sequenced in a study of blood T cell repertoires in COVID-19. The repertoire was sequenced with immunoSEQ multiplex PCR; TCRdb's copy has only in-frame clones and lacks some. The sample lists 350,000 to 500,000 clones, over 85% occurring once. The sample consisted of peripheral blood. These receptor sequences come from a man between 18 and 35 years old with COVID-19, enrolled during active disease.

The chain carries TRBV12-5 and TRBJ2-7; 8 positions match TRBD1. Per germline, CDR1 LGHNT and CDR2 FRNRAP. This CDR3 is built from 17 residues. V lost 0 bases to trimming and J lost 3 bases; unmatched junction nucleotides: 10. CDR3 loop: CASGLVLGGTGYYEQYF. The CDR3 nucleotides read TGTGCTAGTGGTTTGGTCCTAGGAGGGACAGGATACTACGAGCAGTACTTC.

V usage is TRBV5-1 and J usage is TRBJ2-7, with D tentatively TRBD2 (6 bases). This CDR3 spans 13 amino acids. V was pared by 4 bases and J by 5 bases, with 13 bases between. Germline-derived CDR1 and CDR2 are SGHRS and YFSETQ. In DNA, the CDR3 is TGCGCCAGCAGCCCACGCCCGGGGGACGAGCAGTACTTC. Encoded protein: CASSPRPGDEQYF.

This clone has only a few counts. In DNA form, the CDR3 reads TGCAGTGCTAGTAAACTAGCGTACGAGCAGTACTTC. It yields the protein CSASKLAYEQYF. The V call is TRBV20-1, the J call TRBJ2-7; 7 bases map to TRBD2. The V and J ends lost 3 bases and 4 bases, in that order; junction bases with no gene match: 3. Per germline, CDR1 DFQATT and CDR2 SNEGSKA (reference sequence). The CDR3 has 12 residues.

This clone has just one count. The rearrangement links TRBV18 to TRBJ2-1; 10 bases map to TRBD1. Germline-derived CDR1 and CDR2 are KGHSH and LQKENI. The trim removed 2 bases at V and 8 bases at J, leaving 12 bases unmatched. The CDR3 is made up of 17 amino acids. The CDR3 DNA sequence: TGTGCCAGCTCACCAAAAGGCCCGGGACAGGGGTTCCATGAGCAGTTCTTC. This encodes CASSPKGPGQGFHEQFF. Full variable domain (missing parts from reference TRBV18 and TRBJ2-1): NAGVMQNPRHLVRRRGQEARLRCSPMKGHSHVYWYRQLPEEGLKFMVYLQKENIIDESGMPKERFSAEFPKEGPSILRIQQVVRGDSAAYFCASSPKGPGQGFHEQFFGPGTRLTVL.

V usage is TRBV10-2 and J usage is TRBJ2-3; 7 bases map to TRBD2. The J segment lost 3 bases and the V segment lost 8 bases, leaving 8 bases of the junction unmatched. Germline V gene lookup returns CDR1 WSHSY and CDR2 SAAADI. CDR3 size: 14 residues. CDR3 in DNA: TGCGCCAGCGGGCGGGAGAGAAGAACAGATACGCAGTATTTT. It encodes CASGRERRTDTQYF.

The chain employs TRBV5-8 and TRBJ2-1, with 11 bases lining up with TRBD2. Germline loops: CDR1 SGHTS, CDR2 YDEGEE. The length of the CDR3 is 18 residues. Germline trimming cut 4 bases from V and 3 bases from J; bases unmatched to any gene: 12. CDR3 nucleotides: TGTGCCAGCAGCCTGGGACAGGTCACTAGCGGGGGCTACAATGAGCAGTTCTTC. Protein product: CASSLGQVTSGGYNEQFF.

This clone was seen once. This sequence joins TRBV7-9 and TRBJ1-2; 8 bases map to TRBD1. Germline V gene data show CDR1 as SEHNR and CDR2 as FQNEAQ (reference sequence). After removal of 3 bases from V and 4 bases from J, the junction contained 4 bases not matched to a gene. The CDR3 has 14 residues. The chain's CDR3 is CASSFGQGPYGYTF. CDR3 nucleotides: TGTGCCAGCAGCTTCGGACAGGGCCCCTATGGCTACACCTTC.

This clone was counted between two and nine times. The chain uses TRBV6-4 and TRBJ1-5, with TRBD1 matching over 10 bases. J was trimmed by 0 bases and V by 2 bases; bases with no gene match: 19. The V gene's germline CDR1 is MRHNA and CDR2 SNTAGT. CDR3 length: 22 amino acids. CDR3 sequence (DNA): TGTGCCAGCAGTGACCGCCTATCGTTTAGGGACAGGGGCGATTATAGCAATCAGCCCCAGCATTTT. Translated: CASSDRLSFRDRGDYSNQPQHF.

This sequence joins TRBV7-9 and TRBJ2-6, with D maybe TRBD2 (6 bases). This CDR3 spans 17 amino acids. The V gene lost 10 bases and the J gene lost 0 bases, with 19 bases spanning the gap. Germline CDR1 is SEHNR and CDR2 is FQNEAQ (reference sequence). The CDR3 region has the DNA TGTGCCACGGATCTAGCGAGCTCTTTCTCTGGGGCCAACGTCCTGACTTTC. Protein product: CATDLASSFSGANVLTF.

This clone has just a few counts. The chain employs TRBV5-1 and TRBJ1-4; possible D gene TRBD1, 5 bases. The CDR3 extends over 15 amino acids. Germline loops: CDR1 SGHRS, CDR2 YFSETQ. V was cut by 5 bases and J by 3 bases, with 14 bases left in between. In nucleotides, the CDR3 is TGCGCCAGCAGTCCTCAGGGCGCCCCTAATGAAAAACTGTTTTTT. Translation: CASSPQGAPNEKLFF.

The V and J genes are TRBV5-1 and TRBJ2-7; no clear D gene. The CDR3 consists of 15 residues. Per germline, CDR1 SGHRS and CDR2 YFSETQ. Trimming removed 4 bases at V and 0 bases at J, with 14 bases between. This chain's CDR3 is CASSMLGGSSYEQYF. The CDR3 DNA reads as TGCGCCAGCAGCATGCTTGGTGGCTCCTCCTACGAGCAGTACTTC.

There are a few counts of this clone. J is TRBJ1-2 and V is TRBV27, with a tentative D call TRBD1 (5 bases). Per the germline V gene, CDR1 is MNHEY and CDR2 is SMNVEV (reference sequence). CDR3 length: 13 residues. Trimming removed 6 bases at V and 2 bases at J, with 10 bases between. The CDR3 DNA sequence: TGTGCCAGCAGACTCGGACAAAACTATGGCTACACCTTC. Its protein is CASRLGQNYGYTF.

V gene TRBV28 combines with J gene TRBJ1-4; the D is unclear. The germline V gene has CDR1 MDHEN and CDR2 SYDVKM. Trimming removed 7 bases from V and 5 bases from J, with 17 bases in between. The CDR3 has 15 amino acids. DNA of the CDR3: TGTGCCAGCAAGGTGGGAGGGCTTCAGAATGAAAAACTGTTTTTT. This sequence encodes CASKVGGLQNEKLFF.

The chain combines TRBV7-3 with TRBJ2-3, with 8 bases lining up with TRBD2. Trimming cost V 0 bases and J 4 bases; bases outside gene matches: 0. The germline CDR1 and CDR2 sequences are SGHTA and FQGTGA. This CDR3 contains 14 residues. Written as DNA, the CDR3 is TGTGCCAGCAGCTTAACCGGGAGGGCAGATACGCAGTATTTT. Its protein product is CASSLTGRADTQYF.

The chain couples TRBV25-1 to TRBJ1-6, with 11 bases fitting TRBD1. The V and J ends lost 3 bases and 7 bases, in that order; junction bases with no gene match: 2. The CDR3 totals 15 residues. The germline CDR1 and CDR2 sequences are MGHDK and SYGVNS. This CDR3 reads CASSDRTGGNSPLHF. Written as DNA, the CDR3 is TGTGCCAGCAGTGATCGGACAGGGGGCAATTCACCCCTCCACTTT.

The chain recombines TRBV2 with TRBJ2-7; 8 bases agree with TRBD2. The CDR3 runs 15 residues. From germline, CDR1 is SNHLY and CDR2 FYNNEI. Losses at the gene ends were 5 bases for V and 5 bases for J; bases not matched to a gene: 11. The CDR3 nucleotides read TGTGCCAGCAGTCCTTCAGAAGCGGGAGAGGACGAGCAGTACTTC. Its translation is CASSPSEAGEDEQYF.

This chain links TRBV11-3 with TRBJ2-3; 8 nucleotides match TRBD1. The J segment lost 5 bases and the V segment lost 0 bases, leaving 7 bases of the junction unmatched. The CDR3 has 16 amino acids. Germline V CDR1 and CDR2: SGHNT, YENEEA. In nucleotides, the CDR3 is TGTGCCAGCAGCTTAGATCCCCAGGGGGCTGGAGATACGCAGTATTTT. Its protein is CASSLDPQGAGDTQYF.

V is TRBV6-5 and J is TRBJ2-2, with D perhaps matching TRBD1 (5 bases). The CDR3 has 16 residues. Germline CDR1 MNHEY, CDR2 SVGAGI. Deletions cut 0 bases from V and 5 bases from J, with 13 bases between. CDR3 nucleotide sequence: TGTGCCAGCAGTTACTCGGCGGAAGGGGCTACCGGGGAGCTGTTTTTT. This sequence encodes CASSYSAEGATGELFF.

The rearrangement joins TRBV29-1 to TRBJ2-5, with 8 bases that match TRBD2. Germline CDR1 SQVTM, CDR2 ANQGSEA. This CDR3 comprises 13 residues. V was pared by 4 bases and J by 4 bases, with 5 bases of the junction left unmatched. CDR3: CSVGVRGGETQYF. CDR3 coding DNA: TGCAGCGTTGGGGTCCGGGGGGGAGAGACCCAGTACTTC.

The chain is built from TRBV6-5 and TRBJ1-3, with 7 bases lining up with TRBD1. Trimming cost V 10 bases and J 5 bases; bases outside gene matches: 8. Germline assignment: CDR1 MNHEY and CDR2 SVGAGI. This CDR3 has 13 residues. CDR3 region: CATRTGARNTIYF. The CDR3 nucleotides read TGTGCCACCCGGACAGGCGCGAGAAACACCATATATTTT.

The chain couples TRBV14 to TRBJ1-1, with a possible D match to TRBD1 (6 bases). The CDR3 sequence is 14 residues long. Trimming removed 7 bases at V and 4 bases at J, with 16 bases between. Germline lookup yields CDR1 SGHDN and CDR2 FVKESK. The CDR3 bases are TGTGCCAGCAACAAACAGGGTGGTGGCACTGAAGCTTTCTTT. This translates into CASNKQGGGTEAFF.

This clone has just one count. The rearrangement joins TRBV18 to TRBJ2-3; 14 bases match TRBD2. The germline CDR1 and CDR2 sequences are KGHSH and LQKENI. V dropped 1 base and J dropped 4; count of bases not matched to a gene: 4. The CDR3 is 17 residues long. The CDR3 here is CASSPRGLAGEADTQYF. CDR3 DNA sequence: TGTGCCAGCTCACCACGGGGACTAGCGGGAGAGGCAGATACGCAGTATTTT.

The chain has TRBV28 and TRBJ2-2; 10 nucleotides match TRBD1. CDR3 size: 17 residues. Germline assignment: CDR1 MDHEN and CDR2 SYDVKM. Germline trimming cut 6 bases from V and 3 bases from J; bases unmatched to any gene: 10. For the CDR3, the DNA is TGTGCCAGCAGACACGACAGGGGGCGCTGGGACACCGGGGAGCTGTTTTTT. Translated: CASRHDRGRWDTGELFF.

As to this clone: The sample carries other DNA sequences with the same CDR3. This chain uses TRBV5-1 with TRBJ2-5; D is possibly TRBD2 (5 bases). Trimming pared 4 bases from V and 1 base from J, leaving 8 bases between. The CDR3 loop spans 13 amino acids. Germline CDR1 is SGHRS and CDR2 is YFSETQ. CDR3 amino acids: CASSLGIQETQYF. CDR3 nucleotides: TGCGCCAGCAGCCTCGGGATCCAAGAGACCCAGTACTTC. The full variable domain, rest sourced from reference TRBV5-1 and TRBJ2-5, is KAGVTQTPRYLIKTRGQQVTLSCSPISGHRSVSWYQQTPGQGLQFLFEYFSETQRNKGNFPGRFSGRQFSNSRSEMNVSTLELGDSALYLCASSLGIQETQYFGPGTRLLVL.

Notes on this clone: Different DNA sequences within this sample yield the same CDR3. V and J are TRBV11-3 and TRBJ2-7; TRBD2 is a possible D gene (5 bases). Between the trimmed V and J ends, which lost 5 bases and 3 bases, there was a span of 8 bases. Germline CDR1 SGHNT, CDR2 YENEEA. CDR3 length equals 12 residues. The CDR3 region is CASSLTSYEQYF. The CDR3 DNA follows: TGTGCCAGCAGCCTTACTAGCTACGAGCAGTACTTC.

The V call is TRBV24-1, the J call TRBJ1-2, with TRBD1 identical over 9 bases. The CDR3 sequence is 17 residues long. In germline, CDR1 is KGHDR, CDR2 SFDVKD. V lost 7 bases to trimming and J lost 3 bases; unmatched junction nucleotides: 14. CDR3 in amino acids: CATSLRDRVGSYYGYTF. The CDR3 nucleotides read TGTGCCACCAGCCTTCGGGACAGGGTAGGATCCTACTATGGCTACACCTTC.